The source of this T cell receptor beta chain is a study of human T cells and chemical hapten exposure. What the library attached to individual cDNA molecules were unique molecular identifiers. Per the authors' pipeline: Samples had a median of 95,638 TCRs, ranging roughly 23,224 to 750,000. TCRdb processed the 5' RACE reads anew with MiXCR; each CDR3 protein has one entry. What appears here as the V and J calls and clone size reflects TCRdb's work, not the paper's. This sample has more than 60,000 distinct CDR3 sequences; more than 15% occur once, and the top ten carry around 6.8%. Total RNA was isolated from whole blood that had not been fractionated. The CDR3 runs 16 residues. Unmatched junction bases numbered 10, after V lost 5 bases and J lost 6 bases. Germline CDR1 LNHDA, CDR2 SQIVND (reference sequence).

The rearrangement uses TRBV19 and TRBJ2-3; 11 bases map to TRBD2. The source is a female donor in good health. The CDR3 nucleotides read TGTGCCAGTAGTTTCCGCTCTAGCGGGGGGACGGATACGCAGTATTTT. It specifies CASSFRSSGGTDTQYF.